Below are 19 T cell receptor beta chains sequenced from a single sample in a study of blood T cell repertoires in COVID-19. Using immunoSEQ multiplex PCR, the repertoire was profiled, and TCRdb retains in-frame clones only, with some absent. The table lists a few hundred thousand clones, roughly 83% of them singletons, with 7.4% in the top ten. Sample: peripheral blood. Source of these receptors: a woman in her forties or fifties with acute or convalescent COVID-19.

This clone was recorded once. This chain links TRBV19 with TRBJ1-2; TRBD1 agrees at 7 bases. CDR1 and CDR2 (germline): LNHDA, SQIVND (reference sequence). CDR3 length: 14 residues. Unmatched junction bases numbered 5, after V lost 1 base and J lost 6 bases. Written as DNA, the CDR3 is TGTGCCAGTAGTATAGGCAGGGACAGAGATGGCTACACCTTC. Its translation: CASSIGRDRDGYTF.

The genes are TRBV2 and TRBJ2-3, with 7 bases matching TRBD2. V was clipped by 6 bases and J by 2 bases; unmatched bases: 5. This CDR3 comprises 14 residues. In germline, CDR1 is SNHLY, CDR2 FYNNEI. CDR3 protein: CASRAGLHTDTQYF. The CDR3 DNA follows: TGTGCCAGCAGAGCGGGACTTCACACAGATACGCAGTATTTT.

This chain connects TRBV30 to TRBJ2-3; D is perhaps TRBD1 (7 bases). This CDR3 spans 14 amino acids. Looked up from germline, CDR1 is GTSNPN and CDR2 is SVGIG (reference sequence). V dropped 3 bases and J dropped 0 bases, with 10 bases sitting between them. Written as DNA, the CDR3 is TGTGCCTGGAGCGCAGGGGGGAGCACAGATACGCAGTATTTT. Its translation is CAWSAGGSTDTQYF.

The genes are TRBV4-3 and TRBJ2-3, with D perhaps TRBD2 (6 bases). Per the germline V gene, CDR1 is LGHNA and CDR2 is YSLEER. V was shortened by 0 bases and J by 4 bases, with 17 bases between the two germline ends. CDR3 size: 17 residues. In DNA form, the CDR3 reads TGCGCCAGCAGCCAAGATGACTCCGTATTAGCGGCAGATACGCAGTATTTT. This encodes CASSQDDSVLAADTQYF.

This sequence joins TRBV28 and TRBJ1-2; possible D gene TRBD1, 6 bases. With 3 bases removed from V and 6 bases from J, the gap between germline ends came to 8 bases. The CDR3 runs 12 residues. Germline V gene sequence: CDR1 MDHEN, CDR2 SYDVKM. The CDR3 DNA sequence: TGTGCCAGCAGTTTTACAGGGAATGGCTACACCTTC. Encoded protein: CASSFTGNGYTF.

The chain couples TRBV10-1 to TRBJ1-2; D ambiguous. The CDR3 extends over 13 amino acids. Germline CDR1 and CDR2: WNHNN and SYGVQD (reference sequence). With 0 bases removed from V and 5 bases from J, the gap between germline ends came to 7 bases. The CDR3 sequence: CASSESGRYGYTF. The CDR3 DNA follows: TGCGCCAGCAGTGAGTCAGGGAGGTATGGCTACACCTTC.

J is TRBJ2-3 and V is TRBV5-6; 11 bases fit TRBD2. From germline, CDR1 is SGHDT and CDR2 YYEEEE. With V trimmed by 4 bases and J by 5 bases, 6 bases remained unmatched. CDR3 length: 15 residues. In DNA form, the CDR3 reads TGTGCCAGCAGCCCCGGGCTAGCGGGAGGAGATACGCAGTATTTT. The encoded protein is CASSPGLAGGDTQYF.

The rearrangement joins TRBV28 to TRBJ1-2; TRBD1 matches 10 bases. Germline V gene lookup returns CDR1 MDHEN and CDR2 SYDVKM. The V gene end was trimmed by 5 bases and the J gene end by 4 bases; junction bases not matched to a gene: 16. The CDR3 covers 18 residues. CDR3 protein: CASSGPRDRGPSTYGYTF. The CDR3 nucleotides read TGTGCCAGCAGTGGCCCCCGGGACAGGGGCCCTTCTACCTATGGCTACACCTTC.

V gene TRBV28 combines with J gene TRBJ1-1; D is unresolved. This CDR3 contains 12 residues. Germline loops: CDR1 MDHEN, CDR2 SYDVKM. In nucleotides, the CDR3 is TGTGCGACCGGCGGTCTGGGCACTGAAGCTTTCTTT. Translated, it gives CATGGLGTEAFF.

The chain employs TRBV28 and TRBJ2-1, with TRBD2 matching over 7 bases. V shed 5 bases and J 0 bases; nucleotides not matched to a gene: 4. The length of the CDR3 is 15 residues. Germline CDR1 reads MDHEN; CDR2 reads SYDVKM. The CDR3 sequence is CASSLTGGSYNEQFF. DNA of the CDR3: TGTGCCAGCAGTCTAACGGGGGGCTCCTACAATGAGCAGTTCTTC.

This clone was observed a handful of times. The gene calls are TRBV27 and TRBJ1-5; D not certain. V gave up 4 bases and J gave up 4 bases, with 8 bases separating them. The CDR3 consists of 13 residues. Germline values: CDR1 MNHEY, CDR2 SMNVEV (reference sequence). The CDR3 loop is CASSYGENQPQHF. CDR3 nucleotides: TGTGCCAGCAGTTACGGGGAGAATCAGCCCCAGCATTTT.

This chain links TRBV7-2 with TRBJ1-1; possible D gene TRBD1, 5 bases. V dropped 1 base and J dropped 3 bases, with 12 bases sitting between them. Germline values: CDR1 SGHTA, CDR2 FQGNSA. The CDR3 length is 15 residues. The CDR3 here is CASSLDNSGYTEAFF. The DNA of the CDR3 is TGTGCCAGCAGCTTAGACAACTCAGGGTACACTGAAGCTTTCTTT.

The chain carries TRBV10-3 and TRBJ1-1; the D is unclear. The V gene's germline CDR1 is ENHRY and CDR2 SYGVKD. The CDR3 totals 13 residues. Trimming left V 11 bases short and J 3 bases short, with 16 bases between. Written as DNA, the CDR3 is TGTGCCGTTCGGCCGGGGAGTGACACTGAAGCTTTCTTT. It translates to CAVRPGSDTEAFF.

This chain uses TRBV4-3 with TRBJ1-4; D remains ambiguous. Germline CDR1 reads LGHNA; CDR2 reads YSLEER. V lost 5 bases and J 8 bases, leaving 12 bases between the germline ends. The CDR3 contains 13 residues. The CDR3 coding sequence is TGCGCCAGCAGCACCCGGGTCCTAGAAAAACTGTTTTTT. As protein: CASSTRVLEKLFF.

DNA for the CDR3: TGTGCCAGCACCCAACACCAGGCGGGAGGGGCAGATACGCAGTATTTT. As protein: CASTQHQAGGADTQYF. The chain couples TRBV27 to TRBJ2-3; 9 positions match TRBD2. The V gene end was trimmed by 7 bases and the J gene end by 4 bases; junction bases not matched to a gene: 12. This CDR3 has 16 amino acids. Per germline, CDR1 MNHEY and CDR2 SMNVEV (reference sequence).

The chain recombines TRBV19 with TRBJ1-6; D call uncertain. Trimming left V 4 bases short and J 7 bases short, with 17 bases between. The CDR3 runs to 16 residues. Germline CDR1 LNHDA, CDR2 SQIVND (reference sequence). The CDR3 region is CASSTQWTSGNSPLHF. CDR3 DNA: TGTGCCAGTAGTACCCAGTGGACCTCGGGGAATTCACCCCTCCACTTT.

The chain recombines TRBV30 with TRBJ1-3; D is unclear. V was trimmed by 5 bases and J by 4 bases, leaving 15 bases between them. Germline V CDR1 and CDR2: GTSNPN, SVGIG (reference sequence). This CDR3 contains 14 residues. CDR3 sequence reads: CAWLSRDQGNTIYF. The CDR3 DNA is TGTGCCTGGCTATCCCGGGATCAGGGAAACACCATATATTTT.

The CDR3 loop is CASSLPGLAYGAGANVLTF. The CDR3 DNA sequence: TGTGCCAGTAGTCTACCGGGACTAGCCTACGGAGCTGGGGCCAACGTCCTGACTTTC. V usage is TRBV19 and J usage is TRBJ2-6; 9 bases are shared with TRBD2. V trimming: 5 bases; J trimming: 2 bases; junction bases outside the gene matches: 13. The CDR3 is 19 residues long. Looked up from germline, CDR1 is LNHDA and CDR2 is SQIVND (reference sequence). The full variable domain, rest sourced from reference TRBV19 and TRBJ2-6, is DGGITQSPKYLFRKEGQNVTLSCEQNLNHDAMYWYRQDPGQGLRLIYYSQIVNDFQKGDIAEGYSVSREKKESFPLTVTSAQKNPTAFYLCASSLPGLAYGAGANVLTFGAGSRLTVL.

The V gene is TRBV18, the J gene TRBJ2-7; 11 bases are a match to TRBD1. The CDR3 extends over 15 amino acids. The germline V gene encodes CDR1 KGHSH and CDR2 LQKENI. With V trimmed by 3 bases and J by 5 bases, 6 bases remained unmatched. CDR3 protein: CASSPAGTGGNEQYF. In DNA form, the CDR3 reads TGTGCCAGCTCACCTGCCGGGACAGGGGGTAACGAGCAGTACTTC.